The T cell receptor (beta chain) under discussion was sequenced for a study of CD8 T cells in Susac syndrome. As for the study in general: When blood was drawn, patients with Susac syndrome were on intravenous immunoglobulin alone, on corticosteroids, or therapy-naive.

A note on this clonotype: Antigen specificity is unknown.

TCR beta from blood CD8+ and CD4+ T cells was sequenced. Study-wide results and limits: An acknowledgment was made by the study that its TCR sequencing and HLA analysis involved relatively few individuals.

After extraction with the RNeasy kit, about 0.45 to 1 ug of the RNA was reverse transcribed using random hexamers. Multiplex PCR with immunoSEQ amplified the TCR beta CDR3 across 54 Vbeta and 13 Jbeta. TCRdb redid the calling of the immunoSEQ multiplex PCR reads with MiXCR, one entry per CDR3 protein. The sample holds around 79,000 distinct CDR3 sequences, approximately 94% seen once. The CDR3 runs 13 residues. Trimming took 3 bases from V and 4 from J, leaving 9 bases between them. Germline V lookup: CDR1 MGHDK, CDR2 SYGVNS. V gene TRBV25-1 combines with J gene TRBJ1-1; no reliable D call. This TCR derives from a human donor with Susac syndrome. Source material: CD8+ T cells from PBMCs. The CDR3 sequence: CASSEGIPTEAFF. The CDR3, as DNA: TGTGCCAGCAGTGAGGGCATACCCACTGAAGCTTTCTTT.